This TCR beta chain was captured in a study of blood T cell repertoires in COVID-19. On the study more broadly: The United States, Italy and Spain were the sources of the acute and convalescent COVID-19 samples. The analysed material was cDNA or gDNA that came from T cells, B-cell-depleted T cells, or PBMCs.

V was clipped by 7 bases and J by 2 bases, with 15 bases between them. The CDR3 has 14 residues. Germline V CDR1 and CDR2: MNHEY, SMNVEV (reference sequence). This clone occurred a few times. Original handling: Nucleated cell counts were estimated from reference gene primer amplification. TCRdb's table, derived via immunoSEQ multiplex PCR, lists solely in-frame clones and lacks some. V and J calls and clone size follow that table, whereas D and trimming were derived from the DNA. Of over 85,000 clones in the sample, roughly 84% were seen once. This clonotype was obtained from a man aged 60 to 75 with acute or convalescent COVID-19. Sequenced: peripheral blood. The chain links TRBV27 to TRBJ2-7, with TRBD2 as a possible D gene (6 bases). CDR3 in DNA: TGTGCCAGCAAAGCCGGACCGGGGGCCTACGAGCAGTACTTC. Protein: CASKAGPGAYEQYF.